The rows below give T cell receptor beta chains drawn from one sample of a study of blood T cell repertoires in COVID-19. The data were produced by immunoSEQ multiplex PCR, yet TCRdb's version contains in-frame clones alone and is incomplete. Found here are more than 35,000 clones, about 89% of them singletons; the top ten hold 6.2%. The sample taken for sequencing was peripheral blood. These receptor sequences come from a human donor in a cohort sampled during active COVID-19. Each CDR3 is given with its conserved first and last residue. The D gene is left open where the match is weak. Clone size is not always given. Where it is, it says once, few, many or a class for expanded clones.

>TRBV10-3|-|-|TRBJ1-5
CAIRGGVGQPQHF
TGTGCCATCCGCGGCGGGGTTGGACAGCCCCAGCATTTT
>TRBV5-1|-|-|TRBJ1-2
CASSFDRTPISYTF
TGCGCCAGCAGCTTCGACAGGACGCCTATAAGCTACACCTTC
>TRBV5-1|TRBD2|-|TRBJ2-1
CASSSQGGRVDNEQFF
TGCGCCAGCAGCTCTCAGGGAGGGAGAGTGGACAATGAGCAGTTCTTC
>TRBV18|-|-|TRBJ2-1
CASRSNNEQFF
TGTGCCAGCAGAAGCAACAATGAGCAGTTCTTC
>TRBV29-1|-|-|TRBJ1-2
CSAYEGSYTF
TGCAGCGCCTACGAGGGAAGCTACACCTTC
>TRBV9|-|-|TRBJ2-2
CASSVATNTGELFF
TGTGCCAGCAGCGTAGCCACTAACACCGGGGAGCTGTTTTTT
>TRBV19|TRBD1|-|TRBJ2-7
CASRTRPGGREQYF
TGTGCCAGTAGGACTCGGCCAGGGGGTAGGGAGCAGTACTTC
>TRBV9|-|-|TRBJ2-2
CASSPWTLATGELFF
TGTGCCAGCAGCCCGTGGACACTGGCCACCGGGGAGCTGTTTTTT
>TRBV6-2/TRBV6-3|-|-|TRBJ2-3
CASSYKGGLGIGVTQYF
TGTGCCAGCAGTTACAAAGGCGGTTTGGGTATCGGCGTGACGCAGTATTTT
>TRBV27|-|once|TRBJ1-2
CASSLDKSYGYTF
TGTGCCAGCAGTTTAGACAAGAGCTATGGCTACACCTTC
>TRBV12-5|-|-|TRBJ1-2
CASGTNRAGWYYGYTF
TGTGCTAGTGGTACAAACAGGGCTGGGTGGTACTATGGCTACACCTTC
>TRBV2|TRBD1|once|TRBJ1-2
CASSEGPQGAVGYTF
TGTGCCAGCAGTGAAGGCCCACAGGGGGCGGTTGGCTACACCTTC
>TRBV5-4|-|once|TRBJ1-4
CASSLAQGPTNEKLFF
TGTGCCAGCAGCTTGGCGCAGGGGCCAACTAATGAAAAACTGTTTTTT
>TRBV10-1|-|-|TRBJ1-1
CASSEEGFVEAFF
TGCGCCAGCAGTGAGGAGGGTTTCGTCGAAGCTTTCTTT
>TRBV30|-|-|TRBJ1-5
CAWSEGVGDQPQHF
TGTGCCTGGAGTGAGGGTGTAGGGGATCAGCCCCAGCATTTT
>TRBV5-1|TRBD2|-|TRBJ2-3
CASSAGEVVDTQYF
TGCGCCAGCAGCGCGGGGGAGGTCGTAGATACGCAGTATTTT
>TRBV2|-|-|TRBJ2-1
CASREQGSYNEQFF
TGTGCCAGCAGGGAGCAGGGCTCCTACAATGAGCAGTTCTTC
>TRBV5-1|-|-|TRBJ2-3
CASSSDAGSTDTQYF
TGCGCCAGCAGCTCTGACGCAGGATCCACAGATACGCAGTATTTT
>TRBV10-3|-|-|TRBJ1-6
CAISAGGNSPLHF
TGTGCCATCAGTGCGGGGGGGAATTCACCCCTCCACTTT
>TRBV14|-|few|TRBJ2-1
CASSPGRHNEQFF
TGTGCCAGCAGCCCCGGCAGGCACAATGAGCAGTTCTTC
>TRBV11-3|TRBD1|-|TRBJ1-5
CASSLDLAGGAQPQHF
TGTGCCAGCAGCTTAGATCTTGCAGGGGGCGCCCAGCCCCAGCATTTT
>TRBV7-2|TRBD1|-|TRBJ1-3
CASRPTGSASGNTIYF
TGTGCCAGCAGGCCGACAGGGAGCGCCTCTGGAAACACCATATATTTT